The rows below give T cell receptor beta chains drawn from one sample of a study of blood T cell repertoires in COVID-19. Only in-frame clones appear in the TCRdb table, and some are missing; sequencing was by immunoSEQ multiplex PCR. The repertoire consists of some 41,000 clones, with about nine tenths occurring once and the leading ten covering about a tenth. The sequenced sample consisted of peripheral blood. These receptors all stem from a woman older than 75 with active COVID-19. The CDR3 runs from the conserved cysteine through the conserved F or W. A D gene is named only where the DNA matches it firmly. Expanded clones get a size class; other rows say once, few or many, or leave the size out.

TRBJ2-1 . TRBV10-3 TRBD1 TGTGCCATCAGTGAAATAGAACAGGGGGCAAATGAGCAGTTCTTC CAISEIEQGANEQFF
TRBJ1-3 . TRBV29-1 TRBD1 TGCAGCGCTGACGAGACAGGGACTGGAAACACCATATATTTT CSADETGTGNTIYF
TRBJ1-3 . TRBV6-5 . TGTGCCAGCAGTTTTTCACGGACACACTCTGGAAACACCATATATTTT CASSFSRTHSGNTIYF
TRBJ2-2 few TRBV5-6 . TGTGCCAGCAGATCAACAGGTGCGAACACCGGGGAGCTGTTTTTT CASRSTGANTGELFF
TRBJ2-3 . TRBV4-3 . TGCGCCAGCAGCCAAGATTTCCTGAGCACAGATACGCAGTATTTT CASSQDFLSTDTQYF
TRBJ1-1 . TRBV28 . TGTGCCAGCAGTCCTAACCCTTTGCTGAACACTGAAGCTTTCTTT CASSPNPLLNTEAFF
TRBJ2-7 . TRBV6-1 TRBD2 TGTGCCAGCAGTGAATGGGGGGGTGCCTCCTACGAGCAGTACTTC CASSEWGGASYEQYF
TRBJ1-2 . TRBV2 TRBD1 TGTGCCAGCAGTGACTTGGGACAGCAGTTTAGCAAGGATGGCTACACCTTC CASSDLGQQFSKDGYTF
TRBJ2-1 . TRBV13 . TGTGCCAGCAGCCCAGGACTAGAGCAGTTCTTC CASSPGLEQFF
TRBJ1-6 . TRBV30 . TGTGCCTGGAGATCAGGTTCACCCCTCCACTTT CAWRSGSPLHF
TRBJ1-1 . TRBV11-3 . TGTGCCAGCAGATCTAGTGGGGGGGGCAGAATGAACACTGAAGCTTTCTTT CASRSSGGGRMNTEAFF
TRBJ2-7 . TRBV9 . TGTGCCAGCAGCGGGAGCTTCGGATCCCCCTACGAGCAGTACTTC CASSGSFGSPYEQYF
TRBJ2-7 . TRBV6-6 TRBD1 TGTGCCAGCAGTTCCGCGGACAGGACGATGCGGGACTTC CASSSADRTMRDF
TRBJ1-1 . TRBV30 . TGTGCCTTTACAGGACGCACTGAAGCTTTCTTT CAFTGRTEAFF